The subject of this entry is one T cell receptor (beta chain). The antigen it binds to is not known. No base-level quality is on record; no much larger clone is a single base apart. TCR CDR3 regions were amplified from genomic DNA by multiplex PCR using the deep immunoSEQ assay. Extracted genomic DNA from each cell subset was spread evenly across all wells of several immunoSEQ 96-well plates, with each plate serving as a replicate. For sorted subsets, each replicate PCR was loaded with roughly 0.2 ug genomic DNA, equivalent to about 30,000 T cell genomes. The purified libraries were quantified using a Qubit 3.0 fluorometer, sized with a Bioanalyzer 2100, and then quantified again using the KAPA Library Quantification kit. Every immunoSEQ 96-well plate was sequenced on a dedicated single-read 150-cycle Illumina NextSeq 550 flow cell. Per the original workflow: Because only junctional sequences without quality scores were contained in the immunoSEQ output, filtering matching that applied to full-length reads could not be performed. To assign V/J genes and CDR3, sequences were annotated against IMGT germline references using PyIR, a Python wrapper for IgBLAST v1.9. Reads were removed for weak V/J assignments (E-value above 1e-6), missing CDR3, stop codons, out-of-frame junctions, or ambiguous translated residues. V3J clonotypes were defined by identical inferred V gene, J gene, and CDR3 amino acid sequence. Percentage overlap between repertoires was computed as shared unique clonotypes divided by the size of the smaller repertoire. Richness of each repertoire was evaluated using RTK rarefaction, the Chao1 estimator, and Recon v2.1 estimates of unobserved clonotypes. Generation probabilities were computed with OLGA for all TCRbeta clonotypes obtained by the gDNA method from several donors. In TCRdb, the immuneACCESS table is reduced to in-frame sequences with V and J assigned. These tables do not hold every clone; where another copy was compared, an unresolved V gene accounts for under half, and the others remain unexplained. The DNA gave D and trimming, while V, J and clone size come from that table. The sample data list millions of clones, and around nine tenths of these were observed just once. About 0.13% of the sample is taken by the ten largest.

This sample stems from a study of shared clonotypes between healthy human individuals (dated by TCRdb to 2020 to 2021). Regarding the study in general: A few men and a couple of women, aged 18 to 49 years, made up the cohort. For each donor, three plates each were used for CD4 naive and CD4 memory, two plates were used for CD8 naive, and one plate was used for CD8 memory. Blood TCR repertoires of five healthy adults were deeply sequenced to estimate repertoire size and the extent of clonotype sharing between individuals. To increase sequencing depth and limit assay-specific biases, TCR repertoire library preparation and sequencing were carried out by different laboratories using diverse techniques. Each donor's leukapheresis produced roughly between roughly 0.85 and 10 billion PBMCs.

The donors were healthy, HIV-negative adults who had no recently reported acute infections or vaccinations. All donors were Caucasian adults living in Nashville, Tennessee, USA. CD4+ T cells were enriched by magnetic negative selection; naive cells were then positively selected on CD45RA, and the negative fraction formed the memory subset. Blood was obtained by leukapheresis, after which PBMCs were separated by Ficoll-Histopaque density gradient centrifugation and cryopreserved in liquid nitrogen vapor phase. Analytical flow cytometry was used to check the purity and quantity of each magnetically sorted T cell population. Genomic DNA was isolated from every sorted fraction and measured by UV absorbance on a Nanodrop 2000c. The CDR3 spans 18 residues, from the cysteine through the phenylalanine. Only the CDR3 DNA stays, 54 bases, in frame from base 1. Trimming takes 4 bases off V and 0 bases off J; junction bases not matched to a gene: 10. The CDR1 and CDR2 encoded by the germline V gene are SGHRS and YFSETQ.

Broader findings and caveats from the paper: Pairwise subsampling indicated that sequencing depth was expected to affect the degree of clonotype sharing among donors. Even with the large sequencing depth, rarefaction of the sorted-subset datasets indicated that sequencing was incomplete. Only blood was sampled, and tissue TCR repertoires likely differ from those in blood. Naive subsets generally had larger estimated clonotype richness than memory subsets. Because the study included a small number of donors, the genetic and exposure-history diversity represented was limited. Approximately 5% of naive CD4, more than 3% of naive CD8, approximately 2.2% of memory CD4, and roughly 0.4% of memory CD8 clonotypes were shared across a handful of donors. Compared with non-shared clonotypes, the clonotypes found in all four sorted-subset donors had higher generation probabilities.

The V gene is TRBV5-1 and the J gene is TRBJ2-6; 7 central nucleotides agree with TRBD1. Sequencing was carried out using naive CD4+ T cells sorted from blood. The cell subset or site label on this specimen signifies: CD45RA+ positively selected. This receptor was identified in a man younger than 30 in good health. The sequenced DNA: TGCGCCAGCAGCGGCCTGGCAGGGGGTAGCTCTGGGGCCAACGTCCTGACTTTC. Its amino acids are CASSGLAGGSSGANVLTF.